The following is a T cell receptor (beta chain) sequence with its context. Its target is not known. Lacking the conserved final phenylalanine or tryptophan, this CDR3 likely reflects a read error. Pregnant or lactating patients and those with other autoimmune diseases or uncontrolled infections were excluded. The data originate from a study of Graves' ophthalmopathy and Graves' hyperthyroidism. Across the study: Blood was drawn at initial diagnosis, before any treatment.

Study-level findings and limits: The model reached approximately 70% sensitivity and approximately 72% specificity for predicting ophthalmopathy progression. Blood samples also showed most expanded thyroid clonotypes exceeding 0.001 frequency.

Using RNA transcripts, the TCR beta CDR3 regions were amplified. RT-PCR was first run with HTBI primers, then multiplex PCR in a second round. Each CDR3 protein gets one entry after TCRdb re-called the multiplex PCR reads with MiXCR. This table holds roughly 350,000 distinct CDR3 sequences, about 15% found once. The CDR3 consists of 15 residues. Germline CDR1 and CDR2: LGHNA and YNFKEQ. V trimming: 2 bases; J trimming: 4 bases; junction bases outside the gene matches: 5. The rearrangement uses TRBV4-2 and TRBJ2-7; 10 nucleotides align to TRBD2. Sequenced input: peripheral blood. The sequence was collected from an adult woman with stable Graves' hyperthyroidism. In DNA form, the CDR3 reads TGTGCCAGCAGCCAAACGACTAGCGGGCCTTACGAGCAGTACCTC. Translation: CASSQTTSGPYEQYL.